Included here is one TCR beta chain sequence, with context. Its antigen remains unidentified. The data originate from a study of CD8 T cells in ankylosing spondylitis. Study findings and constraints: A motif in TCR beta, a set of under 10 highly homologous variants, appeared characteristic of ankylosing spondylitis blood.

MiXCR, applied by TCRdb to the 5' RACE reads, yields one record per CDR3 protein. Among approximately 150,000 distinct CDR3 sequences listed, around 32% were seen once. The specimen sequenced was synovial fluid, either unsorted or a sorted T cell fraction (not recorded which). This clonotype originated in a male donor with ankylosing spondylitis.

The CDR3 nucleotides read TGTGCTAGCGGGGGAGGCGATTCACCCCTCCACTTT. This encodes CASGGGDSPLHF. The chain combines TRBV12-3 or TRBV12-4 with TRBJ1-6; D might be TRBD1 (5 bases). The CDR3 consists of 12 residues.